This T cell receptor beta chain derives from a study of identical twins. From the 5' RACE reads, TCRdb called clonotypes with MiXCR, one entry per CDR3 protein. This table has some 660,000 distinct CDR3 sequences, around 8.6% appearing once. This CDR3 has 13 amino acids. V was clipped by 10 bases and J by 1 base, with 12 bases between them. The data also belong to a second study, concerning yellow fever vaccine responses in identical twins.

Sequencing used PBMCs. The rearrangement links TRBV12-3 or TRBV12-4 to TRBJ2-3; tentatively, D is TRBD1 (6 bases). The sequence derives from a woman younger than 35 in good health. The CDR3 spells CATARQGTDTQYF. CDR3 DNA: TGTGCCACCGCACGACAGGGCACAGATACGCAGTATTTT.